This T cell receptor beta chain was retrieved from a study of blood T cell repertoires in COVID-19. About the study: Donors in the United States, Italy and Spain gave samples during acute or convalescent COVID-19. Nucleic acid was either cDNA or gDNA, and it came from T cells, B-cell-depleted T cells, or PBMCs.

The CDR3 runs 19 residues. Germline loops: CDR1 WNHNN, CDR2 SYGVQD (reference sequence). The V segment lost 3 bases and the J segment 0 bases; nucleotides outside the gene matches: 14. Measured with immunoSEQ multiplex PCR; TCRdb has only the in-frame clones, and not every one. This table has over 85,000 clones, around 87% appearing once. The sequenced material came from peripheral blood. The gene calls are TRBV10-1 and TRBJ2-1, with TRBD2 matching 7 bases. The TCR sequence derives from a woman older than 75 with acute or convalescent COVID-19. CDR3 coding DNA: TGCGCCAGCAGTGATGGGGTAGCGGGCAGGCAGAGCTCCTACAATGAGCAGTTCTTC. Encoded protein: CASSDGVAGRQSSYNEQFF.